This entry lists 12 T cell receptor beta chains sequenced from one sample in a study of CD8+CD57+ T cells in acquired aplastic anemia. Template material for TCR beta VDJ and CDR3 profiling consisted of genomic DNA. TCRdb ran MiXCR on the reads and lists one entry per CDR3 protein. The table lists about 270,000 distinct CDR3 sequences, approximately 55% of them singletons, with less than 9.5% in the top ten. The sequenced sample was sorted CD4+, CD8+, or CD8+CD57+ T cells (not recorded which) from PBMCs. The receptors shown here come from a human donor with severe aplastic anemia or a healthy control (not recorded which).

This clonotype appeared many times. The chain carries TRBV7-2 and TRBJ2-5; 10 bases are shared with TRBD2. The ends lost 5 bases at V and 10 bases at J; junction bases unmatched: 19. This CDR3 has 17 residues. Germline-derived CDR1 and CDR2 are SGHTA and FQGNSA. The CDR3 spells CASSPTPLAGDLGGQYF. DNA for the CDR3: TGTGCCAGCAGCCCCACACCTCTAGCGGGGGATCTAGGGGGCCAGTACTTC.

This clonotype was seen repeatedly, ten times or more. This rearrangement joins TRBV5-1 to TRBJ2-5, with D tentatively TRBD1 (5 bases). Looked up from germline, CDR1 is SGHRS and CDR2 is YFSETQ. V gave up 1 base and J gave up 3 bases, with 10 bases separating them. This CDR3 has 14 amino acids. The CDR3 nucleotides are TGCGCCAGCAGCTTGCAAGGGGCGGAAGAGACCCAGTACTTC. Its protein is CASSLQGAEETQYF.

The chain employs TRBV20-1 and TRBJ1-5; TRBD1 is a possible D gene (6 bases). This CDR3 spans 14 amino acids. The V gene's germline CDR1 is DFQATT and CDR2 SNEGSKA (reference sequence). V was shortened by 5 bases and J by 2 bases, with 13 bases between the two germline ends. CDR3 coding DNA: TGCAGTGCTGGTGGACAGTTTGGCAATCAGCCCCAGCATTTT. Translation: CSAGGQFGNQPQHF.

This clonotype was seen repeatedly, ten times or more. The rearrangement links TRBV6-2 or TRBV6-3 to TRBJ2-2; 8 nucleotides agree with TRBD1. Germline CDR1 MNHEY, CDR2 SVGEGT. This CDR3 contains 12 residues. V was pared by 10 bases and J by 6 bases, with 4 bases of the junction left unmatched. This CDR3 is CATRQGPGELFF. The CDR3 DNA reads as TGTGCCACCAGACAGGGGCCCGGGGAGCTGTTTTTT.

This clonotype occurred many times. The chain recombines TRBV6-5 with TRBJ1-2, with 11 bases matching TRBD1. The germline V gene has CDR1 MNHEY and CDR2 SVGAGI. The CDR3 is 15 amino acids. Losses at the gene ends were 5 bases for V and 4 bases for J; bases not matched to a gene: 6. CDR3: CASSPWTGGSYGYTF. The DNA of the CDR3 is TGTGCCAGCAGTCCCTGGACAGGGGGCAGCTATGGCTACACCTTC.

In regard to this clonotype: One base away lies a much larger clone, so this may be a sequencing read error. CDR3 amino acids: CAGSQGAGLAKNIQYF. The CDR3 bases are TGTGCCGGCAGCCAAGGGGCAGGGCTAGCCAAAAACATTCAGTACTTC. J is TRBJ2-4 and V is TRBV14; weak D call: TRBD1 (5 bases). Germline lookup yields CDR1 SGHDN and CDR2 FVKESK. This CDR3 contains 16 residues.

This clonotype came up many times. This chain links TRBV19 with TRBJ1-1; D remains ambiguous. V lost 3 bases to trimming and J lost 3 bases, with 8 bases between them. Per the germline V gene, CDR1 is LNHDA and CDR2 is SQIVND (reference sequence). The CDR3 loop spans 13 amino acids. CDR3 amino acids: CASSISKDTEAFF. For the CDR3, the DNA is TGTGCCAGTAGTATTTCGAAGGACACTGAAGCTTTCTTT.

The chain employs TRBV20-1 and TRBJ1-3, with unresolved D. This CDR3 comprises 16 residues. V was shortened by 0 bases and J by 2 bases, with 14 bases between the two germline ends. The germline V gene has CDR1 DFQATT and CDR2 SNEGSKA (reference sequence). The CDR3 bases are TGCAGTGCTAGAGATGTGATGCAAGGCCCTGGAAACACCATATATTTT. Translating gives CSARDVMQGPGNTIYF.

This clonotype has only a few counts. This chain links TRBV27 with TRBJ2-2, with 8 bases identical to TRBD2. CDR1 is MNHEY and CDR2 is SMNVEV in the germline V gene (reference sequence). With 4 bases clipped from V and 5 bases from J, the junction kept 9 bases outside the gene matches. This CDR3 has 16 amino acids. The CDR3 protein is CASSYRGSGGTGELFF. CDR3 bases: TGTGCCAGCAGTTATCGGGGGAGCGGGGGAACCGGGGAGCTGTTTTTT.

The gene calls are TRBV20-1 and TRBJ2-1, with D possibly matching TRBD2 (6 bases). Germline loops: CDR1 DFQATT, CDR2 SNEGSKA (reference sequence). The ends were cut back, 5 bases at V and 4 bases at J, with 12 bases in the middle. The CDR3 runs 13 residues. The CDR3 DNA sequence: TGCAGTGCTCAACCGGGGGAGTACAATGAGCAGTTCTTC. This gives the protein CSAQPGEYNEQFF.

This clonotype was observed a few times. The V call is TRBV7-3, the J call TRBJ1-4, with TRBD1 matching over 7 bases. This CDR3 region has 16 residues. J was trimmed by 8 bases and V by 0 bases; bases with no gene match: 9. Germline V gene lookup returns CDR1 SGHTA and CDR2 FQGTGA. CDR3 coding DNA: TGTGCCAGCAGCTTAACCGCGACAGGGCTGGGGGAAAAACTGTTTTTT. Translation: CASSLTATGLGEKLFF.

In its sample, this clonotype was seen a few times. The chain combines TRBV30 with TRBJ2-2; perhaps TRBD1 as D (6 bases). The CDR3 covers 14 residues. Germline CDR1 reads GTSNPN; CDR2 reads SVGIG (reference sequence). Trimming took 4 bases from V and 8 from J, leaving 17 bases between them. The CDR3 DNA reads TGTGCCTGGAATGGTTACAGGGCCGCGGGGGAGCTGTTTTTT. Amino acid sequence: CAWNGYRAAGELFF.